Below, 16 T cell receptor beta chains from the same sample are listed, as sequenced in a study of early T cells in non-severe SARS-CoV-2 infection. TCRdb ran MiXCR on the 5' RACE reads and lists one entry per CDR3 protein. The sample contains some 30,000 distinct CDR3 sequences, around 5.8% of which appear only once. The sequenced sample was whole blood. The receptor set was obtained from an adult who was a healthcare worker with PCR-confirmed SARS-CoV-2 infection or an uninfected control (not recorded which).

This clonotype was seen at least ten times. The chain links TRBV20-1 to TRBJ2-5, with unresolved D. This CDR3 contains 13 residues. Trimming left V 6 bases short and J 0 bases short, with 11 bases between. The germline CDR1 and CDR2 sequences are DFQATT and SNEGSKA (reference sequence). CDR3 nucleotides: TGCAGTGCCTCGAGAGAATACCAAGAGACCCAGTACTTC. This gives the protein CSASREYQETQYF.

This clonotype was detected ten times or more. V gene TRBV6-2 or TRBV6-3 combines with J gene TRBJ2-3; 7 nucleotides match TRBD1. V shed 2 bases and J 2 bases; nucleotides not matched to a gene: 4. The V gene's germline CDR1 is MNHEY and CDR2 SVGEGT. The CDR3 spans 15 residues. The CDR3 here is CASSYGDRATDTQYF. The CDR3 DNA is TGTGCCAGCAGTTACGGCGACAGGGCCACAGATACGCAGTATTTT.

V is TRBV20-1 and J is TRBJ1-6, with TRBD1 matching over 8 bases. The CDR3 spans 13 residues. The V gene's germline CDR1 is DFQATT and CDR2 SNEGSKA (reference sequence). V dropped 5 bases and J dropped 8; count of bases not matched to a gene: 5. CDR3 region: CSAGDRSDSPLHF. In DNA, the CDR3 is TGCAGTGCTGGGGACAGGTCAGATTCACCCCTCCACTTT.

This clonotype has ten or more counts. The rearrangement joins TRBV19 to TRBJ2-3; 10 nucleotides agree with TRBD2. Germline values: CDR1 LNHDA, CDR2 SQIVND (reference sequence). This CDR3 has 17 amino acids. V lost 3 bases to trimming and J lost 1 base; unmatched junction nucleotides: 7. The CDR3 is CASSMAGTSAGTDTQYF. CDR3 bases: TGTGCCAGTAGTATGGCGGGGACTAGCGCTGGCACAGATACGCAGTATTTT.

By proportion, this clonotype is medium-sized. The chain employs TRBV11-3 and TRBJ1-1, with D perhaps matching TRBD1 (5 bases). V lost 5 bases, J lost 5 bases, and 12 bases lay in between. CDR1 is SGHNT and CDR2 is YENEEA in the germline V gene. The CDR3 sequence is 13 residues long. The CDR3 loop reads CASSQYDSTEAFF. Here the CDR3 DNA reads TGTGCCAGCAGCCAATACGACAGTACTGAAGCTTTCTTT.

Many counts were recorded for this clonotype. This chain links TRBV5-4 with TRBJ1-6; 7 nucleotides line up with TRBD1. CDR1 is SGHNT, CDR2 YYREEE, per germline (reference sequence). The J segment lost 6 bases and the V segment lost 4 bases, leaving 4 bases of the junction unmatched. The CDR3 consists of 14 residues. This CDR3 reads CASSIGQANSPLHF. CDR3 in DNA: TGTGCCAGCAGCATAGGACAGGCTAATTCACCCCTCCACTTT.

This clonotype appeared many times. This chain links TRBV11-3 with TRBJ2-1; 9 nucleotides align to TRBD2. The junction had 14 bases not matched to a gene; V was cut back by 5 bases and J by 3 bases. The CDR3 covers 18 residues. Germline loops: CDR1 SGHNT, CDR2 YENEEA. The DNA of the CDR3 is TGTGCCAGCAGCCCACACCTAAGGGCTAGCGGGAACTACAATGAGCAGTTCTTC. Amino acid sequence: CASSPHLRASGNYNEQFF.

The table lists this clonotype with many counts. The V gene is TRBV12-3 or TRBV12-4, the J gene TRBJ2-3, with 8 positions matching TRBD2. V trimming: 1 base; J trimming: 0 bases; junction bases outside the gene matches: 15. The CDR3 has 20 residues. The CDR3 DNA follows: TGTGCCAGCAGTTTAGAGTCCTGGCGGGAGGTAGACTCTAGCACAGATACGCAGTATTTT. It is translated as CASSLESWREVDSSTDTQYF.

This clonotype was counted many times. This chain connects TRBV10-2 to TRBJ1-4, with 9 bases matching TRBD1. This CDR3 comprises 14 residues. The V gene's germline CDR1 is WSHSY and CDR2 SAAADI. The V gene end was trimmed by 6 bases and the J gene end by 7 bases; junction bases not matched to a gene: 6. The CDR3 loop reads CASRNRGRSEKLFF. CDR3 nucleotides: TGCGCCAGCAGAAACAGGGGGCGGAGTGAAAAACTGTTTTTT.

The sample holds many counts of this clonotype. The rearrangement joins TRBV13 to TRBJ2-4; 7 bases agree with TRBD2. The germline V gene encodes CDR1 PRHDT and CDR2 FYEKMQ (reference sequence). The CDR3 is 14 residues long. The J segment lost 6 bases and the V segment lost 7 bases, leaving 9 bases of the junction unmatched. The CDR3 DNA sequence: TGTGCCAGCAAGGCCGCGGGGGAGGGAAACATTCAGTACTTC. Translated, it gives CASKAAGEGNIQYF.

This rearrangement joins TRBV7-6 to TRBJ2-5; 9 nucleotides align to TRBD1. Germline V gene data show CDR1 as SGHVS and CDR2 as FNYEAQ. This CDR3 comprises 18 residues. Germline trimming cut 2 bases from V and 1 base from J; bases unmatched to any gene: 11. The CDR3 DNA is TGTGCCAGCAGCTTATCACCGGGACAGGGCATACTCCAAGAGACCCAGTACTTC. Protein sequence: CASSLSPGQGILQETQYF.

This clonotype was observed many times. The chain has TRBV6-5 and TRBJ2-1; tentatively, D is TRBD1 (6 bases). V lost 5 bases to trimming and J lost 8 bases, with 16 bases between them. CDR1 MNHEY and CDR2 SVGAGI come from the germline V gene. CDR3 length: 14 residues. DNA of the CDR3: TGTGCCAGCAGTCAGGGACACCGATGGTATGAGCAGTTCTTC. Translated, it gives CASSQGHRWYEQFF.

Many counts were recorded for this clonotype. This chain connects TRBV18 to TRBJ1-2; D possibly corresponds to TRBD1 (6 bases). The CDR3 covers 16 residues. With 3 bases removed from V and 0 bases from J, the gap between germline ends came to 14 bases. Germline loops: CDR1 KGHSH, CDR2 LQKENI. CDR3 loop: CASSPRTGLANYGYTF. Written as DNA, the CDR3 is TGTGCCAGCTCACCTAGAACAGGGTTGGCTAACTATGGCTACACCTTC.

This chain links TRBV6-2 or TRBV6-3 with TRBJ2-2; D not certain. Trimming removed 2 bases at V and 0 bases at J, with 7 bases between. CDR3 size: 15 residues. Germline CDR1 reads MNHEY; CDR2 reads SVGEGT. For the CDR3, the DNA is TGTGCCAGCAGTTACACGGTGGCGAACACCGGGGAGCTGTTTTTT. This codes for CASSYTVANTGELFF.

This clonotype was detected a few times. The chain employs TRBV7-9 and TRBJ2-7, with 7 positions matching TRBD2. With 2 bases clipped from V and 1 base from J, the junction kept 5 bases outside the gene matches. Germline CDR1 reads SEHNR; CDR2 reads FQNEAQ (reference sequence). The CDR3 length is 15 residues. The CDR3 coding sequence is TGTGCCAGCAGCTTACTGAGCGGGAATTCCTACGAGCAGTACTTC. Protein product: CASSLLSGNSYEQYF.

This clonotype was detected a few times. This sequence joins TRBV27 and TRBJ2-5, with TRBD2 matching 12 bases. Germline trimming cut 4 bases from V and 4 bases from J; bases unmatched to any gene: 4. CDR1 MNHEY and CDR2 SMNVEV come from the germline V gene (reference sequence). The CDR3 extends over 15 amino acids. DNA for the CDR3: TGTGCCAGCAGTTCGACTAGCGGGAGTAGAGAGACCCAGTACTTC. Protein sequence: CASSSTSGSRETQYF.